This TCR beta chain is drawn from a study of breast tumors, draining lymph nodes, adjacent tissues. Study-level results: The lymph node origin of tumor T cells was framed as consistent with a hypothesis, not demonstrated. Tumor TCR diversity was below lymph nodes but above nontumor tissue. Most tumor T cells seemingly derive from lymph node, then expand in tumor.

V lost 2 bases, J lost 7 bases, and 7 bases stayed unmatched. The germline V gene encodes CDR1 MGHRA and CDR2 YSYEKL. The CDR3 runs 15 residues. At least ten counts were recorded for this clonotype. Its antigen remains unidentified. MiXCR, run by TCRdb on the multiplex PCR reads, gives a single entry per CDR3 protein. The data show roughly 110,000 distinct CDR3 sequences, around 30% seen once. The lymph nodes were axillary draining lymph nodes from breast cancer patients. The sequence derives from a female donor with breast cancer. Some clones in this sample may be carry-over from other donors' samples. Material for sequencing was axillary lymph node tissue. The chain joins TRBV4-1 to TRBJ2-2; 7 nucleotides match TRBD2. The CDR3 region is CASSQWTQRGGELFF. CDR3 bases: TGCGCCAGCAGCCAATGGACCCAGCGGGGCGGGGAGCTGTTTTTT.